What follows is one TCR beta chain and its context. The CDR3 runs 18 residues. In germline, CDR1 is LNHDA, CDR2 SQIVND (reference sequence). The V segment lost 6 bases and the J segment 8 bases; nucleotides outside the gene matches: 19. These data originate in a study of cytomegalovirus exposure and HLA in healthy donors. Produced via immunoSEQ multiplex PCR; TCRdb's table is partial and in-frame only. The table lists approximately 210,000 clones, around 88% of them singletons. The chain is built from TRBV19 and TRBJ2-1; 10 positions agree with TRBD2. Sequenced material: PBMCs. This clonotype originated in a woman younger than 35 in good health and CMV-seronegative. For the CDR3, the DNA is TGTGCCAGTAGCACTCGGTTATTAGTCACTAGCGGGATCGATGAGCAGTTCTTC. Protein sequence: CASSTRLLVTSGIDEQFF.